The 5 T cell receptor beta chains given below trace back to one sample, sequenced in a study of CD8 T cells in Susac syndrome. With random hexamers, reverse transcription was performed on about 0.5 to 1 ug of RNA. TCRdb re-called the immunoSEQ multiplex PCR reads through MiXCR, storing one row per CDR3 protein. The sample gives 200,000 to 250,000 distinct CDR3 sequences, about 94% of which show up once; 0.065% to 0.075% is in the top ten. What was sequenced was CD4+ T cells from PBMCs. These receptors all stem from a human donor with multiple sclerosis.

The genes are TRBV5-1 and TRBJ2-5, with D perhaps assigned TRBD1 or TRBD2 (7 bases each). Germline-derived CDR1 and CDR2 are SGHRS and YFSETQ. Trimming shortened V by 0 bases and J by 7 bases, and 19 bases separated the two germline ends. There are 16 residues in the CDR3. The CDR3 sequence is CASSLDSGGRTGTQYF. CDR3 sequence (DNA): TGCGCCAGCAGCTTGGATTCGGGGGGACGGACAGGGACCCAGTACTTC.

The chain has TRBV7-2 and TRBJ1-4; the match to TRBD1 covers 7 bases. Germline CDR1 reads SGHTA; CDR2 reads FQGNSA. This CDR3 is built from 16 residues. The V segment lost 6 bases and the J segment 7 bases; nucleotides outside the gene matches: 14. The CDR3, as DNA: TGTGCCAGCAGTTATACCGCTTCAGGGGGGAGTGAAAAACTGTTTTTT. This gives the protein CASSYTASGGSEKLFF. Full variable domain (remainder filled in from reference TRBV7-2 and TRBJ1-4): GAGVSQSPSNKVTEKGKDVELRCDPISGHTALYWYRQSLGQGLEFLIYFQGNSAPDKSGLPSDRFSAERTGGSVSTLTIQRTQQEDSAVYLCASSYTASGGSEKLFFGSGTQLSVL.

This clonotype was recorded once. The V call is TRBV20-1, the J call TRBJ2-1, with 14 bases that match TRBD2. The junction had 7 bases not matched to a gene; V was cut back by 6 bases and J by 9 bases. The CDR3 consists of 14 residues. Germline values: CDR1 DFQATT, CDR2 SNEGSKA (reference sequence). This chain's CDR3 is CSALGLAGVGEQFF. CDR3 in DNA: TGCAGTGCCCTGGGACTAGCGGGAGTAGGTGAGCAGTTCTTC.

V usage is TRBV2 and J usage is TRBJ1-1; possible D gene TRBD1, 5 bases. The CDR3 runs 13 residues. Trimming removed 4 bases at V and 3 bases at J, with 9 bases between. Germline lookup yields CDR1 SNHLY and CDR2 FYNNEI. The DNA for the CDR3 is TGTGCCAGCAGTGTTCGGGGGGACACTGAAGCTTTCTTT. Translating gives CASSVRGDTEAFF.

The rearrangement uses TRBV30 and TRBJ1-2, with TRBD1 matching 10 bases. CDR1 is GTSNPN and CDR2 is SVGIG in the germline V gene (reference sequence). V lost 5 bases to trimming and J lost 6 bases; unmatched junction nucleotides: 9. This CDR3 comprises 14 residues. The CDR3 protein is CAWSSPGQGNGYTF. The DNA for the CDR3 is TGTGCCTGGTCCTCCCCGGGACAGGGGAATGGCTACACCTTC.